The 17 T cell receptor beta chains given below trace back to one sample, sequenced in a study of glioma-infiltrating T cells (TCRdb year 2016). Sequencing was performed on an Illumina MiSeq. The iRepertoire nested amplicon-rescue multiplex PCR (arm-PCR) platform was used to amplify TCR alpha and beta CDR3 regions from RNA. The raw public data were reprocessed by TCRdb itself: fastp quality trimming at Q25, MiXCR clonotype calling, in-frame beta chains only. Under each unique CDR3 protein, matching rows form one entry showing the most common genes and DNA. This sample has approximately 45,000 distinct CDR3 sequences in its table, and about 22% of those were observed once. The ten largest clones represent approximately 6.4% of the sample. Sequencing was performed on glioma tissue, nonneoplastic brain tissue, or PBMCs (not recorded which). The receptor source for this set is a human donor with low-grade glioma or glioblastoma, undergoing nonglioma brain surgery, or in good health (not recorded which).

Note on this clonotype: Its ends do not fully match the called genes, so a read error is possible. The chain carries TRBV12-3 or TRBV12-4 and TRBJ2-2, with 10 bases identical to TRBD1. The CDR3 sequence is 18 residues long. The CDR3 nucleotides read TGTGCCAGCAGCCCGACCGGGACAGGGGCGACAAACACCGGGGACCTGTTTTTT. Its protein is CASSPTGTGATNTGDLFF.

The rearrangement links TRBV3-1 to TRBJ2-5; 8 bases are a match to TRBD2. Gene TRBJ2-7 matches the end of the DNA better, so the J call may be wrong. The CDR3 runs 17 residues. Germline values: CDR1 LGHDT, CDR2 YNNKEL (reference sequence). CDR3 DNA sequence: TGTGCCAGCAGCCAAGATAATAGCGGGACCCCGGGTTACGAGCAGTACTTC. It is translated as CASSQDNSGTPGYEQYF.

This clonotype turned up a few times. The rearrangement links TRBV16 to TRBJ1-1; weak D call: TRBD1 (6 bases). V lost 2 bases, J lost 2 bases, and 12 bases lay in between. CDR1 and CDR2 from the germline V gene are KGHSY and FQNENV. The length of the CDR3 is 15 residues. CDR3 sequence reads: CASSQLRGLNTEAFF. CDR3 DNA sequence: TGTGCCAGCAGCCAACTCAGGGGCCTCAACACTGAAGCTTTCTTT.

CDR3 sequence reads: CASSIGWGPSTDTQYF. CDR3 nucleotides: TGTGCCAGTAGTATAGGGTGGGGACCCTCCACAGATACGCAGTATTTT. J is TRBJ2-3 and V is TRBV19; D is possibly TRBD1 or TRBD2 (5 bases each). This CDR3 contains 16 residues. The germline V gene encodes CDR1 LNHDA and CDR2 SQIVND (reference sequence). V lost 1 base and J lost 2, with 13 bases in between.

The chain has TRBV29-1 and TRBJ2-1; a possible D gene is TRBD2 (5 bases). This CDR3 is built from 16 residues. The germline V gene encodes CDR1 SQVTM and CDR2 ANQGSEA. Trimming stripped 3 bases from V and 1 base from J, with 16 bases between. The CDR3 nucleotides are TGCAGCGTTGAGGGAGACTCCAAGGGATCCTACAATGAGCAGTTCTTC. Translated, it gives CSVEGDSKGSYNEQFF.

This chain links TRBV29-1 with TRBJ1-4; D not certain. From germline, CDR1 is SQVTM and CDR2 ANQGSEA. The V gene lost 1 base and the J gene lost 4 bases, with 7 bases spanning the gap. The CDR3 consists of 13 residues. The CDR3 loop reads CSVEGESNEKLFF. The CDR3, as DNA: TGCAGCGTTGAAGGGGAAAGTAATGAAAAACTGTTTTTT. Full variable domain (remainder filled in from reference TRBV29-1 and TRBJ1-4): SAVISQKPSRDICQRGTSLTIQCQVDSQVTMMFWYRQQPGQSLTLIATANQGSEATYESGFVIDKFPISRPNLTFSTLTVSNMSPEDSSIYLCSVEGESNEKLFFGSGTQLSVL.

This clonotype was detected ten times or more. The chain employs TRBV10-3 and TRBJ2-3, with 13 bases fitting TRBD2. The V gene's germline CDR1 is ENHRY and CDR2 SYGVKD. The CDR3 is 16 amino acids. V shed 4 bases, J shed 3 bases, and the junction held 4 bases outside the gene matches. DNA for the CDR3: TGTGCCATCAGTGCGGGGACTAGCGGGACTACAGATACGCAGTATTTT. Its protein is CAISAGTSGTTDTQYF.

This clonotype was seen a few times. The gene calls are TRBV29-1 and TRBJ1-5; weak D call: TRBD1 (5 bases). Germline V gene lookup returns CDR1 SQVTM and CDR2 ANQGSEA. This CDR3 has 16 residues. Between the trimmed V and J ends, which lost 4 bases and 2 bases, there was a span of 18 bases. DNA of the CDR3: TGCAGCGTTGGGGTCCGTTTGGTACAGGGCAATCAGCCCCAGCATTTT. Encoded protein: CSVGVRLVQGNQPQHF.

This clonotype was detected many times. The chain couples TRBV20-1 to TRBJ2-7; D may be TRBD1 (6 bases). The CDR3 runs 14 residues. Germline V gene sequence: CDR1 DFQATT, CDR2 SNEGSKA (reference sequence). V shed 4 bases and J shed 2 bases, with 15 bases lying between them. The DNA for the CDR3 is TGCAGTGCTAACGAGGACAGCCAACCCTACGAGCAGTACTTC. Encoded protein: CSANEDSQPYEQYF.

This clonotype showed up many times. This chain joins TRBV7-2 and TRBJ1-1; the match to TRBD1 covers 12 bases. The CDR3 is made up of 17 amino acids. Germline assignment: CDR1 SGHTA and CDR2 FQGNSA. V shed 5 bases and J 0 bases; nucleotides not matched to a gene: 7. CDR3 region: CASSVRDRGLMNTEAFF. The DNA for the CDR3 is TGTGCCAGCAGCGTCCGGGACAGGGGGCTTATGAACACTGAAGCTTTCTTT.

The sample holds many counts of this clonotype. V is TRBV6-1 and J is TRBJ2-7; the D gene is possibly TRBD2 (7 bases). Looked up from germline, CDR1 is MNHNS and CDR2 is SASEGT. The CDR3 contains 15 residues. Trimming removed 10 bases at V and 4 bases at J, with 23 bases between. The CDR3 is CATRGGEEVEYEQYV. DNA of the CDR3: TGTGCCACCAGGGGAGGGGAGGAGGTAGAATACGAGCAGTACGTC.

The chain employs TRBV9 and TRBJ2-7; 7 nucleotides align to TRBD1. The CDR3 contains 15 residues. Trimming at V came to 0 bases and at J to 3 bases, leaving 6 bases not matched to a gene. Germline V gene data show CDR1 as SGDLS and CDR2 as YYNGEE. CDR3 bases: TGTGCCAGCAGCGTAGGACAGGCAGGGGGCTACGAGCAGTACTTC. As protein: CASSVGQAGGYEQYF.

This clonotype came up many times. This chain uses TRBV2 with TRBJ1-2; no firm D call. The germline V and J ends were trimmed by 0 bases and 4 bases, with 9 bases remaining between them. In germline, CDR1 is SNHLY, CDR2 FYNNEI. The CDR3 sequence is 14 residues long. The CDR3 nucleotides read TGTGCCAGCAGTGAAGCTAACACCCCCTATGGCTACACCTTC. Translated, it gives CASSEANTPYGYTF.

This clonotype was recorded once. A much larger clonotype is one base distant, so this may be a read error. V gene TRBV4-1 combines with J gene TRBJ2-1; D is perhaps TRBD1 or TRBD2 (5 bases each). CDR3 length: 15 amino acids. Germline lookup yields CDR1 MGHRA and CDR2 YSYEKL. The CDR3 protein is CASSQDGNRGNERFF. The CDR3 DNA reads TGCGCCAGCAGCCAAGATGGTAACCGGGGCAATGAGCGGTTCTTC.

This clonotype was recorded many times. The chain combines TRBV7-9 with TRBJ2-3; possible D gene TRBD2, 6 bases. V lost 6 bases and J 1 base, leaving 11 bases between the germline ends. Germline CDR1 reads SEHNR; CDR2 reads FQNEAQ (reference sequence). The CDR3 loop spans 14 amino acids. In nucleotides, the CDR3 is TGTGCCAGCAGTAGCGGATATGGCACAGATACGCAGTATTTT. Its translation is CASSSGYGTDTQYF. The full variable domain, with the rest looked up from reference TRBV7-9 and TRBJ2-3, is DTGVSQNPRHKITKRGQNVTFRCDPISEHNRLYWYRQTLGQGPEFLTYFQNEAQLEKSRLLSDRFSAERPKGSFSTLEIQRTEQGDSAMYLCASSSGYGTDTQYFGPGTRLTVL.

The chain recombines TRBV29-1 with TRBJ1-1; no reliable D call. V lost 5 bases to trimming and J lost 1 base, with 5 bases between them. The CDR3 contains 11 residues. Germline CDR1 is SQVTM and CDR2 is ANQGSEA. This chain's CDR3 is CSVRRNTEAFF. The CDR3 DNA is TGCAGCGTTCGGAGGAACACTGAAGCTTTCTTT.

Ten or more counts support this clonotype. The chain has TRBV4-1 and TRBJ2-3, with D unclear. The CDR3 is 15 amino acids. The germline V gene has CDR1 MGHRA and CDR2 YSYEKL. The V end was cut by 1 base, the J end by 4 bases, with 12 bases between. This chain's CDR3 is CASSQVNPGADTQYF. The CDR3 DNA reads TGCGCCAGCAGCCAAGTAAATCCGGGCGCAGATACGCAGTATTTT.